Below are 2 T cell receptor beta chains sequenced from a single sample in a study of type 1 regulatory T cells. Points from the study as a whole: Compared with non-Tr1 cells, Tr1 cells showed a narrower TCR repertoire.

TCRdb reprocessed the reads with MiXCR, giving one entry per CDR3 protein. Seen here are approximately 77,000 distinct CDR3 sequences, less than 25% observed once, and the top ten hold less than 10%. No antigen has been assigned to these receptors. Sequencing used cultured type 1 regulatory T (Tr1) cells, either the whole culture or a sorted fraction (not recorded which). These receptors originate from a human donor in good health.

This clonotype turned up a few times. This chain uses TRBV2 with TRBJ1-6; 7 bases align to TRBD1. Germline V CDR1 and CDR2: SNHLY, FYNNEI. Trimming took 6 bases from V and 0 from J; bases not matched to a gene: 5. The length of the CDR3 is 16 residues. The CDR3 DNA sequence: TGTGCCAGCAGGACTGGGGACAGCTCCTATAATTCACCCCTCCACTTT. It is translated as CASRTGDSSYNSPLHF.

This chain joins TRBV20-1 and TRBJ1-2, with 7 bases lining up with TRBD1. The ends lost 0 bases at V and 2 bases at J; junction bases unmatched: 15. Per the germline V gene, CDR1 is DFQATT and CDR2 is SNEGSKA (reference sequence). The CDR3 runs 18 residues. CDR3 sequence reads: CSAREPNTGAPKNYGYTF. The CDR3 nucleotides are TGCAGTGCTAGAGAGCCTAATACAGGGGCCCCTAAGAACTATGGCTACACCTTC.